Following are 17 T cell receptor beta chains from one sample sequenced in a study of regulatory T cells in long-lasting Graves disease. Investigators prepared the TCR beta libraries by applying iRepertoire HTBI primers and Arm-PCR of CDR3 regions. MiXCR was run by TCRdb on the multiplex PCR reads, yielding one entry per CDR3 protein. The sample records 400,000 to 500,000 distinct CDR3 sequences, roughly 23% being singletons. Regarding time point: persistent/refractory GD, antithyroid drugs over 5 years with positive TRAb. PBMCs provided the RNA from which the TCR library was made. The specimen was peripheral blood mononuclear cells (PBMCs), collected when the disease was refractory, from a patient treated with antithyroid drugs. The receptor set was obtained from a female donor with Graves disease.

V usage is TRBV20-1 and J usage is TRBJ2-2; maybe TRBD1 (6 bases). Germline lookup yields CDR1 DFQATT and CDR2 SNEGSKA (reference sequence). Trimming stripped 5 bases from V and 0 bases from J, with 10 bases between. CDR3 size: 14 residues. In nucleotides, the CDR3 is TGCAGTGCTCCGGGACACTCGAACACCGGGGAGCTGTTTTTT. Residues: CSAPGHSNTGELFF.

The CDR3 loop reads CASNEVDSQGEKLFF. The DNA of the CDR3 is TGTGCCAGCAACGAGGTTGACAGCCAAGGTGAAAAACTGTTTTTT. The chain combines TRBV6-1 with TRBJ1-4; D is perhaps TRBD1 (5 bases). The germline CDR1 and CDR2 sequences are MNHNS and SASEGT. V was cut by 7 bases and J by 7 bases, with 19 bases left in between. This CDR3 has 15 amino acids.

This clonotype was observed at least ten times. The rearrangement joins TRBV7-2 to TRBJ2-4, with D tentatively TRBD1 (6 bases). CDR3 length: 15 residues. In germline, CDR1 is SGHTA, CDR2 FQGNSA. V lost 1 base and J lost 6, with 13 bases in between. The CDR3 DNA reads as TGTGCCAGCAGCTTAGTGGGCAGGGGCGGAAACATTCAGTACTTC. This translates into CASSLVGRGGNIQYF. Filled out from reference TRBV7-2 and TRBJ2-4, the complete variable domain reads GAGVSQSPSNKVTEKGKDVELRCDPISGHTALYWYRQSLGQGLEFLIYFQGNSAPDKSGLPSDRFSAERTGGSVSTLTIQRTQQEDSAVYLCASSLVGRGGNIQYFGAGTRLSVL.

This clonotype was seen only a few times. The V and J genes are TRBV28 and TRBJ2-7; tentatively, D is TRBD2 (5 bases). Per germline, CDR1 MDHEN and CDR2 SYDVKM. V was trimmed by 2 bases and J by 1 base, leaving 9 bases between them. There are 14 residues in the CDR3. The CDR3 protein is CASSLGAESYEQYF. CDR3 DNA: TGTGCCAGCAGTTTAGGAGCGGAGTCCTACGAGCAGTACTTC. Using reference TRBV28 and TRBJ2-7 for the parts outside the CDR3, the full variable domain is DVKVTQSSRYLVKRTGEKVFLECVQDMDHENMFWYRQDPGLGLRLIYFSYDVKMKEKGDIPEGYSVSREKKERFSLILESASTNQTSMYLCASSLGAESYEQYFGPGTRLTVT.

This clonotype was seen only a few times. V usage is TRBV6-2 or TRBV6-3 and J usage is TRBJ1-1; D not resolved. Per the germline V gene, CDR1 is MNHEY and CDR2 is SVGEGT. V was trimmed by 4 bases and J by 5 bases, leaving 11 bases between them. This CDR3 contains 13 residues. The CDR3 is CASSSFEGTEAFF. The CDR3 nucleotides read TGTGCCAGCAGTTCTTTCGAAGGGACTGAAGCTTTCTTT.

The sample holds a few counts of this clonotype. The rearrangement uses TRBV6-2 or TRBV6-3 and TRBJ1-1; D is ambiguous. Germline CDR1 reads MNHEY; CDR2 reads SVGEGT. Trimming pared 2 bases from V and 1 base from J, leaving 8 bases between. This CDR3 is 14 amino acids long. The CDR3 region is CASSYVGRNTEAFF. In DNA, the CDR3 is TGTGCCAGCAGTTACGTGGGGAGGAACACTGAAGCTTTCTTT.

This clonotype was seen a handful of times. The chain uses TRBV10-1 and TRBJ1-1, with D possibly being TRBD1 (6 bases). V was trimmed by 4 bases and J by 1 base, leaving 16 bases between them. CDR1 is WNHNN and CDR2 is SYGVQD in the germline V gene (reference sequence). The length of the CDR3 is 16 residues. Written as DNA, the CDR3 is TGCGCCAGCAGTGGGTTTGGGGGCCCGTGGAACACTGAAGCTTTCTTT. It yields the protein CASSGFGGPWNTEAFF.

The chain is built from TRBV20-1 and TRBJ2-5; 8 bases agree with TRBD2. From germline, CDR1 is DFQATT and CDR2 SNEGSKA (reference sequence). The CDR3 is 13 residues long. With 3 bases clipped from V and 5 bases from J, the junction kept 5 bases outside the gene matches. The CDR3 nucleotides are TGCAGTGCTAGCGGGGGGGCGTGGGAGACCCAGTACTTC. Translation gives CSASGGAWETQYF.

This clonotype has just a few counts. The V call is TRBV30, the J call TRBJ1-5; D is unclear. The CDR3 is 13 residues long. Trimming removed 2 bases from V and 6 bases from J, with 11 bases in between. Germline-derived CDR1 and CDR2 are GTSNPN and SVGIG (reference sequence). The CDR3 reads CAWSSRISQPQHF. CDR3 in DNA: TGTGCCTGGAGTTCGAGGATTTCTCAGCCCCAGCATTTT.

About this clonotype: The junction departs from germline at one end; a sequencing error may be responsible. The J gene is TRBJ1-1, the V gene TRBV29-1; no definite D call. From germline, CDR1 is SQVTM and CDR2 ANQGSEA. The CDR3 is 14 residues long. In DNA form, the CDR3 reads TGCAGCGTGCGGGCCGCGGAATTGAACACTGAAGCTTCCTTT. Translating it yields CSVRAAELNTEASF.

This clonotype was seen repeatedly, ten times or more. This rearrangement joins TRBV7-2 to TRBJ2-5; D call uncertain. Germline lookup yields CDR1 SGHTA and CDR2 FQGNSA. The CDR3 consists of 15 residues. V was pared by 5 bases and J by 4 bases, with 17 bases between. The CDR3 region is CASSPTRAGGETQYF. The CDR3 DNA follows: TGTGCCAGCAGCCCCACCCGAGCAGGTGGAGAGACCCAGTACTTC. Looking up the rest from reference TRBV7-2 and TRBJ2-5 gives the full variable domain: GAGVSQSPSNKVTEKGKDVELRCDPISGHTALYWYRQSLGQGLEFLIYFQGNSAPDKSGLPSDRFSAERTGGSVSTLTIQRTQQEDSAVYLCASSPTRAGGETQYFGPGTRLLVL.

The CDR3 bases are TGTGCCAGCTCACCACGGGCAGGGGACGGATACACTGAAGCTTTCTTT. It encodes CASSPRAGDGYTEAFF. The chain links TRBV18 to TRBJ1-1; perhaps TRBD1 as D (6 bases). V was pared by 1 base and J by 3 bases, with 15 bases between. Germline assignment: CDR1 KGHSH and CDR2 LQKENI. This CDR3 contains 16 residues.

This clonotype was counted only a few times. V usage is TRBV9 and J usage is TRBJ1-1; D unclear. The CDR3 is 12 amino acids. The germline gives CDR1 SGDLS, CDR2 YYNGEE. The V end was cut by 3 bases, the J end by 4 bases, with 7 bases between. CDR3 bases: TGTGCCAGCAGCGGTAGATCCACTGAAGCTTTCTTT. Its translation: CASSGRSTEAFF.

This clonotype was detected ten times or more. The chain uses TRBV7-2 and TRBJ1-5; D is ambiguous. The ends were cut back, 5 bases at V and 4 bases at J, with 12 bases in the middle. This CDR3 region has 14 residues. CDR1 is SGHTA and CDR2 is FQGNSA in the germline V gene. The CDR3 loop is CASSPGTSNQPQHF. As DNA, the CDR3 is TGTGCCAGCAGCCCAGGAACCTCTAATCAGCCCCAGCATTTT. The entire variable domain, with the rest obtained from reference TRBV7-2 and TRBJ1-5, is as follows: GAGVSQSPSNKVTEKGKDVELRCDPISGHTALYWYRQSLGQGLEFLIYFQGNSAPDKSGLPSDRFSAERTGGSVSTLTIQRTQQEDSAVYLCASSPGTSNQPQHFGDGTRLSIL.

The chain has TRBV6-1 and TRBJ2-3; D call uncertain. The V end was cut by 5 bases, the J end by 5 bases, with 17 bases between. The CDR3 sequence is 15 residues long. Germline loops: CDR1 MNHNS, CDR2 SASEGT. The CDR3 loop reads CASSRPLGLGDTQYF. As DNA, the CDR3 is TGTGCCAGCAGTCGGCCTTTAGGGTTGGGAGATACGCAGTATTTT.

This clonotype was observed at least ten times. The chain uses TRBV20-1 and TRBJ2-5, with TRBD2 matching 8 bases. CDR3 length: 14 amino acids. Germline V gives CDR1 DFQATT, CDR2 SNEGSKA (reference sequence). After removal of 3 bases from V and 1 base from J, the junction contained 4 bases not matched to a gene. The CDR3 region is CSASETSGQETQYF. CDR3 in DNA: TGCAGTGCTAGCGAAACTAGCGGCCAAGAGACCCAGTACTTC.

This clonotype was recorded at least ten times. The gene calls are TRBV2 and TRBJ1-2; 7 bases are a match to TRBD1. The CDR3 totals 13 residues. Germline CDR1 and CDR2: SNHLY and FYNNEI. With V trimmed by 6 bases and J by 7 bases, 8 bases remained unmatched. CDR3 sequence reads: CASSPTGMRGYTF. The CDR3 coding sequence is TGTGCCAGCAGCCCGACAGGGATGCGTGGCTACACCTTC.